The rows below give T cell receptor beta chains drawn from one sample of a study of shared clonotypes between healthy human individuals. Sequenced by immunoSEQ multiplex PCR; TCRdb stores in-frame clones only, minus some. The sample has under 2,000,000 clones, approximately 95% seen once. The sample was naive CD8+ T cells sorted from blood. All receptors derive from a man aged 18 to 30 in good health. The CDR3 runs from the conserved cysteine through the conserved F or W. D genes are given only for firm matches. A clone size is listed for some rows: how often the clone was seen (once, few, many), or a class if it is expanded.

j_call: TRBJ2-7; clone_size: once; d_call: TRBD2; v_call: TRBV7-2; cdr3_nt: TGTGCCAGCAGCTTAGAGGCGGGGGGATACGAGCAGTACTTC; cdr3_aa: CASSLEAGGYEQYF
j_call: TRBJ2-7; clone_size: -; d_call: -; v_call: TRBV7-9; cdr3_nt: TGTGCCAGCAGCTCCCACCCCGCGGACCCAACCTACGAGCAGTACTTC; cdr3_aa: CASSSHPADPTYEQYF
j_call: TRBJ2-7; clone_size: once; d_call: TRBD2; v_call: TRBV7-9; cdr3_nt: TGTGCCAGCAGCTTAGGAGGTTTAGCGGGGTCCTACGAGCAGTACTTC; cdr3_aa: CASSLGGLAGSYEQYF
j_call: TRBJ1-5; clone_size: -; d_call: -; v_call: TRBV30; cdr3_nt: TGTGCCTGGACCTCAGGGGAGAGGGCTAATCAGCCCCAGCATTTT; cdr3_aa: CAWTSGERANQPQHF
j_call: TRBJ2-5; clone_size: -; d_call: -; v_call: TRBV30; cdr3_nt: TGTGCCTGGAGTGTCGCAGGGCACGAGACCCAGTACTTC; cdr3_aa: CAWSVAGHETQYF
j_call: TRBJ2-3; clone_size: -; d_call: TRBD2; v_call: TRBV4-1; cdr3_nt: TGCGCCAGCAGCCATTCCCTTAGCGGGGTCAACGCAGATACGCAGTATTTT; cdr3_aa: CASSHSLSGVNADTQYF
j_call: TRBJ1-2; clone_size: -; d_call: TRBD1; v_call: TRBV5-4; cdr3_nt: TGTGCCAGCAGCCCAGGACAGGGGGGCTATGGCTACACCTTC; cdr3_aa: CASSPGQGGYGYTF
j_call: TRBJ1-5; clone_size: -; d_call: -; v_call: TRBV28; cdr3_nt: TGTGCCAGCAGTAACGGACAGATCAATCAGCCCCAGCATTTT; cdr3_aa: CASSNGQINQPQHF
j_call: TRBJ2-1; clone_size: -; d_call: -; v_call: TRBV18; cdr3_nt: TGTGCCAGCTCACCCACGGCGGGAACGGGCTCCTACAATGAGCAGTTCTTC; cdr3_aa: CASSPTAGTGSYNEQFF
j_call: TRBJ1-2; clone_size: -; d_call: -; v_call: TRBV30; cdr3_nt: TGTGCCTGGAGTATCGCCTCTCCGGTAGGCTACACCTTC; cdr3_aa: CAWSIASPVGYTF
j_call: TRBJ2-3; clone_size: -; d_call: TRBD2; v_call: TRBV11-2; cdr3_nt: TGTGCCAGCAGCTTAAGGGTAGCGGGGGTTACAGATACGCAGTATTTT; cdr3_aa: CASSLRVAGVTDTQYF
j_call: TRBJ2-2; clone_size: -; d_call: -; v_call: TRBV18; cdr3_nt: TGTGCCAGCTCCCAGCCGAACACCGGGGAGCTGTTTTTT; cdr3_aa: CASSQPNTGELFF
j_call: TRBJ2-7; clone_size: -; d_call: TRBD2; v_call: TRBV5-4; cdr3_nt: TGTGCCAGCAGCTTACCGACTAGCGGGGCCTACGAGCAGTACTTC; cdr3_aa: CASSLPTSGAYEQYF
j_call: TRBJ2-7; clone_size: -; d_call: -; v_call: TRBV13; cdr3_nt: TGTGCCAGCAGCTTAGGCCTAAGGAGGGCGGTACACGAGCAGTACTTC; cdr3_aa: CASSLGLRRAVHEQYF
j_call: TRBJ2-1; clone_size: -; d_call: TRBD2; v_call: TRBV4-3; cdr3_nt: TGCGCCAGCAGCCAAGGGGCTAGCGGGGCGCACAATGAGCAGTTCTTC; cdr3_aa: CASSQGASGAHNEQFF
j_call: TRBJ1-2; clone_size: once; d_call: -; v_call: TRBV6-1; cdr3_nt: TGTGCCAGCAAGGACTATGGCTACACCTTC; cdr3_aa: CASKDYGYTF
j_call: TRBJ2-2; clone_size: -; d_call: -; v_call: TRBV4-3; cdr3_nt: TGCGCCAGCAGCCAATTCCAAGTGACCGGGGAGCTGTTTTTT; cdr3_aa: CASSQFQVTGELFF
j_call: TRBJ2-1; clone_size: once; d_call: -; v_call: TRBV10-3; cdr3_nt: TGTGCCATCAGTGACAGGGCAGAGGATGAGCAGTTCTTC; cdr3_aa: CAISDRAEDEQFF
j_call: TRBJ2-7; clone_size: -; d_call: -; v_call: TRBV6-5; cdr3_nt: TGTGCCAGCAGTTACTCTGGGGGGCCCTACGAGCAGTACTTC; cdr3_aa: CASSYSGGPYEQYF
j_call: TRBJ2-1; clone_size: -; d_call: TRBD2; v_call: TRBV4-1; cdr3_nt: TGCGCCAGCAGCCAAGAACTAGCGGGGGGGCGCAATGAGCAGTTCTTC; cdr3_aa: CASSQELAGGRNEQFF
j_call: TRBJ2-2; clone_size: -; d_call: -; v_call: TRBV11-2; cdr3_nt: TGTGCCAGCAGCCCCCCATCCGGGGAGCTGTTTTTT; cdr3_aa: CASSPPSGELFF
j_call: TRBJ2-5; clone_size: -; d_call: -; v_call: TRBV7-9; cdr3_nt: TGTGCCAGCAGCTTGGACAGTTGGGAGACCCAGTACTTC; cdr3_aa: CASSLDSWETQYF
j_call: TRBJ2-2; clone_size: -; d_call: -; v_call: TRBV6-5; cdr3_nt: TGTGCCAGCAGTCGCGACGGGAACACCGGGGAGCTGTTTTTT; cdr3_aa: CASSRDGNTGELFF
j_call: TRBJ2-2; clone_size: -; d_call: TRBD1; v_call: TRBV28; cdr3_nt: TGTGCCAGCAGTACACCGGGACAGGCTTTGAACACCGGGGAGCTGTTTTTT; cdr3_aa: CASSTPGQALNTGELFF
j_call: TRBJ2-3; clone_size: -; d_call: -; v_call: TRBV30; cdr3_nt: TGTGCCTGGAGCCCCGGGGGAGCATCCACAGATACGCAGTATTTT; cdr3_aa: CAWSPGGASTDTQYF
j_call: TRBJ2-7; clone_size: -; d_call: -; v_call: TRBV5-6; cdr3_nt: TGTGCCAGCAGCCCGGGACCGGGCTTAGCGTACGAGCAGTACTTC; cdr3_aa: CASSPGPGLAYEQYF
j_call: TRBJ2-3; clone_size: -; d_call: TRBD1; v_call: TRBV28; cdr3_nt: TGTGCCAGCAGTTTAGTTAATGGGGACAGCCAGAACACAGATACGCAGTATTTT; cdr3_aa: CASSLVNGDSQNTDTQYF
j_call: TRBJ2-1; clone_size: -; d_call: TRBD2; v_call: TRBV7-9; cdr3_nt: TGTGCCAGCAGCTATACTCTAGCGGGAGGGCAGTTCTTC; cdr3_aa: CASSYTLAGGQFF
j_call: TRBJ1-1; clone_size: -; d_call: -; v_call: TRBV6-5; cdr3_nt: TGTGCCAGCAGTCACACAGGGAGCCATGAAGCTTTCTTT; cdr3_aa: CASSHTGSHEAFF
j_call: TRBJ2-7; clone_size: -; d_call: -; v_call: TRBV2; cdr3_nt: TGTGCCAGCCGGACTCCCCTCTACGAGCAGTACTTC; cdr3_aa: CASRTPLYEQYF
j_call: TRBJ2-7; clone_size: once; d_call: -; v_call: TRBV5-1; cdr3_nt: TGCGCCAGCAGACAGTACTACGAGCAGTACTTC; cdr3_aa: CASRQYYEQYF
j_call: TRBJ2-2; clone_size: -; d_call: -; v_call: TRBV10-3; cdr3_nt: TGTGCCACCCTGGGCGCTGGGACCGGGGAGCTGTTTTTT; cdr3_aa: CATLGAGTGELFF
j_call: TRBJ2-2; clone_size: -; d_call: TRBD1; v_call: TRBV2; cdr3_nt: TGTGCCAGCACGGACAGGGGAGAGACCGGGGAGCTGTTTTTT; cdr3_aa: CASTDRGETGELFF
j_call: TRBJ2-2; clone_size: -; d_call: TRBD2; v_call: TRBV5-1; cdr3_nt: TGCGCCAGCAGCTTGGAAGCGGGGGCTTTCACCGGGGAGCTGTTTTTT; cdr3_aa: CASSLEAGAFTGELFF
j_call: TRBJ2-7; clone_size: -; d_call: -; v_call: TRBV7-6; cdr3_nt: TGTGCCAGCAGCTCAGACTACGAGCAGTACTTC; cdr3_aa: CASSSDYEQYF
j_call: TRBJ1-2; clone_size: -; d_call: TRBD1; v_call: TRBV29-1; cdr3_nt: TGCAGCGCAGAAGACAGGGAAAGCTCCTATGGCTACACCTTC; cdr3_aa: CSAEDRESSYGYTF
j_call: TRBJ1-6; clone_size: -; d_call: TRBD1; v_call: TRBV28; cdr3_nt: TGTGCCAGCAGTCTTCAGGGGGTCGGTTCACCCCTCCACTTT; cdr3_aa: CASSLQGVGSPLHF
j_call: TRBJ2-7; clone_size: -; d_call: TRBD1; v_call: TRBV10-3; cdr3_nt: TGTGCCATCAGTGCCCAACTGGGCGAGGGGGCTATCTACGAGCAGTACTTC; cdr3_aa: CAISAQLGEGAIYEQYF
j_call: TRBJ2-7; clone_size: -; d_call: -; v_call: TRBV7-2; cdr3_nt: TGTGCCAGCAGCTTAGGTTTCCAGGGGGGAAACTACGAGCAGTACTTC; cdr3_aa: CASSLGFQGGNYEQYF
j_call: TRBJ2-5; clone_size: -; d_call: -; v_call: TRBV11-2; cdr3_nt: TGTGCCAGCAGGGAACTGGGGGGTAGAGAGCAGTACTTC; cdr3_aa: CASRELGGREQYF
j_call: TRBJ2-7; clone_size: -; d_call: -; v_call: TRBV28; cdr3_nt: TGTGCCAGCAGTTTCGTGGGAGCCTACGAGCAGTACTTC; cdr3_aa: CASSFVGAYEQYF
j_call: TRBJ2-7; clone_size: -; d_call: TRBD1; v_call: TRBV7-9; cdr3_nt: TGTGCCAGCAGCTTAAATCTACCGGACAGGGGCAAAGACGAGCAGTACTTC; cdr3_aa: CASSLNLPDRGKDEQYF
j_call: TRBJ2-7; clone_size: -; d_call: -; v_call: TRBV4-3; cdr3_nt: TGCGCCAGCAGCCAAGGAAGCGACTCCTACGAGCAGTACTTC; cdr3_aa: CASSQGSDSYEQYF
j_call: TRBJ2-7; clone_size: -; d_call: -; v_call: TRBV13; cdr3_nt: TGTGCCAGCAGCTTAGGGCAGTTCGAGCAGTACTTC; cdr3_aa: CASSLGQFEQYF
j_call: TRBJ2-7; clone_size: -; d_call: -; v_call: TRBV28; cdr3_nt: TGTGCCAGTAGACAGTCCCTTTCCTTCTACGAGCAGTACTTC; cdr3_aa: CASRQSLSFYEQYF
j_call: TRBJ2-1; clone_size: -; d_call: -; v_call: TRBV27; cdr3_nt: TGTGCCAGCAGCGAATCCCCGGGTAGCCCCACTGATGAGCAGTTCTTC; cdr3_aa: CASSESPGSPTDEQFF
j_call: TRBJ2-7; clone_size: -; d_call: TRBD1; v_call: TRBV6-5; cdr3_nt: TGTGCCAGCAGGGGACAGGGGGCAGACGAGCAGTACTTC; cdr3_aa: CASRGQGADEQYF
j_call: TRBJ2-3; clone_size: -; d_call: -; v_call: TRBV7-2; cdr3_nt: TGTGCCAGCAGCTTAGGGGGGACTAGCACAGATACGCAGTATTTT; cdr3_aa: CASSLGGTSTDTQYF
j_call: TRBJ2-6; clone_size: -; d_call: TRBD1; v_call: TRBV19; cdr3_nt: TGTGCCAGTAGCCCCAGGGGGCGCATCGTCCTGACTTTC; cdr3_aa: CASSPRGRIVLTF
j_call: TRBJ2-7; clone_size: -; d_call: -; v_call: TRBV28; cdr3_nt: TGTGCCAGCAGTTTCAGGCCCCAGGGCGAGCAGTACTTC; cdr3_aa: CASSFRPQGEQYF
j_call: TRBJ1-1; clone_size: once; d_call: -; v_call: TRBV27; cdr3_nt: TGTGCCAGCAGTTTTGGGGGATTGGTCACTGAAGCTTTCTTT; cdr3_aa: CASSFGGLVTEAFF
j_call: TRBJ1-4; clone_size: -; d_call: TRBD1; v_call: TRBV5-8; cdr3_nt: TGTGCCAGCAGCTTGGCCGGGGGACAGTCTGCAACTAATGAAAAACTGTTTTTT; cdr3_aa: CASSLAGGQSATNEKLFF
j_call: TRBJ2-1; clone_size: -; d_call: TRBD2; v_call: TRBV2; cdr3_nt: TGTGCCAGCAGTGATATGCGGGAGTTCTCCTACAATGAGCAGTTCTTC; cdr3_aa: CASSDMREFSYNEQFF
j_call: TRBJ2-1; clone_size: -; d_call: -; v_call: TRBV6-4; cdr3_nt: TGTGCCAGCAGTGCCCAGACTAGTGGGGGCGAGCAGTTCTTC; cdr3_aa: CASSAQTSGGEQFF